This T cell receptor (beta chain) appears in the sequencing data of a study of vaccination effects on CD4 cells after COVID-19. Within the ViraFEST assay, antigen-specific CD4+ T cells underwent expansion with viral peptide pools prior to sequencing. Isolating CD4+ T cells followed approximately 9 days of culture. Of the BNT162b2 and mRNA-1273 vaccines, participants received two doses of one or the other. Days 3 and 7 saw half the medium replaced with IL-2 medium. Concerning this clone: The antigen is not known.

Measured with immunoSEQ multiplex PCR; TCRdb has only the in-frame clones, and not every one. Among 35,000 to 45,000 clones listed, about 80% were seen once. The V end lost 3 bases, the J end lost 1 base, and 12 bases lay between the germline ends. The V gene's germline CDR1 is SGHTA and CDR2 FQGTGA. CDR3 length: 15 amino acids. The sequenced sample was CD4+ T cells from PBMCs cultured with HCoV-NL63 spike peptides, obtained after COVID-19 vaccination. This clonotype originated in a human donor who received a COVID-19 vaccine. Some clones in this sample may be carry-over from other donors' samples. V and J are TRBV7-3 and TRBJ1-1, with D unclear. The CDR3 DNA is TGTGCCAGCAGCTTGTTCTCCCGGGAGAACACTGAAGCTTTCTTT. Protein: CASSLFSRENTEAFF.